This T cell receptor beta chain was identified during a study of blood T cell repertoires in COVID-19. Looking at the study overall: Samples came from the United States, Italy and Spain, spanning acute and convalescent COVID-19. T cells, B-cell-depleted T cells, or PBMCs supplied cDNA or gDNA.

Methods used by the authors: Estimation of nucleated cell counts relied on the amplification of reference gene primers. This table comes from immunoSEQ multiplex PCR, and its TCRdb copy is limited to in-frame clones, with some not included. Clonal size and the V and J genes are those of that table, whereas D and trimming came from the DNA. The sample contains approximately 150,000 clones, around 80% of which appear only once. The CDR3 spans 13 residues. Per germline, CDR1 MNHEY and CDR2 SVGEGT. V lost 5 bases, J lost 5 bases, and 13 bases lay in between. The sequence was collected from a man aged 55 to 70 with active or convalescent COVID-19. Source material: peripheral blood. This chain links TRBV6-2 or TRBV6-3 with TRBJ2-7; D is undetermined. The CDR3 coding sequence is TGTGCCAGCAGTCTCTGGGCTGTCAACGAGCAGTACTTC. Amino acid sequence: CASSLWAVNEQYF.